This TCR beta chain comes out of a study of blood T cell repertoires in COVID-19. Across the whole study: The United States, Italy and Spain supplied acute and convalescent COVID-19 samples. Sources were T cells, B-cell-depleted T cells, or PBMCs; the material itself was cDNA or gDNA.

In the source study's methods: Amplifying reference gene primers gave estimates of nucleated cell counts. The table came from immunoSEQ multiplex PCR; TCRdb's copy has only in-frame clones and leaves some out. That table supplies the V and J calls and clone size; D and trimming were determined from the DNA. Seen here are a few hundred thousand clones, 87% observed once, and the top ten hold 7.8%. The V end was cut by 2 bases, the J end by 0 bases, with 14 bases between. Germline V lookup: CDR1 SGHVS, CDR2 FQNEAQ. This CDR3 has 17 amino acids. Sequencing input: peripheral blood. The rearrangement joins TRBV7-8 to TRBJ1-5; D may be TRBD1 (5 bases). The receptor's source is a woman in her forties or fifties who had recovered from COVID-19. CDR3 sequence reads: CASSLQSGTLSNQPQHF. The CDR3, as DNA: TGTGCCAGCAGCTTACAATCCGGGACTCTTAGCAATCAGCCCCAGCATTTT.